The present T cell receptor (beta chain) was sequenced within a study of T cell responses to AZD1222 COVID-19 vaccine. Study in general: It was second doses at about 4 or about 12 weeks that were pooled. Study results and caveats: In a largely white British group with more females than males, clonal diversity was possibly underestimated. Unmutated variant regions are reportedly the target of nearly half of TCRs that are spike-specific. After two AZD1222 doses, spike-specific TCR breadth and depth rose versus day 0.

Concerning this clone: Its antigen is still unknown.

Method: immunoSEQ multiplex PCR; TCRdb's copy keeps in-frame clones and lacks some. The repertoire holds tens of thousands of clones, with about 90% as singletons. The clonotype originates from an adult in good health. Specimen: peripheral blood, collected on day 0 of AZD1222 vaccination.

The CDR3 nucleotides are TGTGCCAGTAGTATTGCAAGCTCCTATAATTCACCCCTCCACTTT. This encodes CASSIASSYNSPLHF. The chain couples TRBV19 to TRBJ1-6; unclear D gene. The V gene's germline CDR1 is LNHDA and CDR2 SQIVND (reference sequence). CDR3 length: 15 residues. V lost 3 bases, J lost 0 bases, and 6 bases lay in between.